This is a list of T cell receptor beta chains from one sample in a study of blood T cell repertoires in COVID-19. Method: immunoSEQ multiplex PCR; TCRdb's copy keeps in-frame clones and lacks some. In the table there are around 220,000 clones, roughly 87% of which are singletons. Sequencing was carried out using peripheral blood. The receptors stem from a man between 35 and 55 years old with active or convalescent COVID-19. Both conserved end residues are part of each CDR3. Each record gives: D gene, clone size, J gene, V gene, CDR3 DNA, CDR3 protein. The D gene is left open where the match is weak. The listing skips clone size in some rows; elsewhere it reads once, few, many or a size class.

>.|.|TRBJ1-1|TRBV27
TGTGCCAGCAGTCCGACCCGGCAGGGGAGAATACAAATGAACACTGAAGCTTTCTTT
CASSPTRQGRIQMNTEAFF
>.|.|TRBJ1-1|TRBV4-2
TGTGCCAGCAGCCTTCTGGGGGGGAACACTGAAGCTTTCTTT
CASSLLGGNTEAFF
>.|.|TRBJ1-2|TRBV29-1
TGCAGCGTTGAGAGGTGGGGACTCCTTGGCTACACCTTC
CSVERWGLLGYTF
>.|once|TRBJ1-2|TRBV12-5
TGTGCTAGTGGTTTGTCCGGACATAATGGCTACACCTTC
CASGLSGHNGYTF
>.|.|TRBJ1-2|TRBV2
TGTGCCAGCAGTGGAGGGTGGAGTGGCTACACCTTC
CASSGGWSGYTF
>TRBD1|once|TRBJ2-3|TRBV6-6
TGTGCCAGCAGTTCCCCCGGGACAGTCACAGATACGCAGTATTTT
CASSSPGTVTDTQYF
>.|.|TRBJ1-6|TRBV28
TGTGCCAGCAGTTTTTCGCGGGCCCGACCAGTAAATTCACCCCTCCACTTT
CASSFSRARPVNSPLHF
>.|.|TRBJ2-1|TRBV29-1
TGCGGGACCGGGGGTCGGAATGAGCAGTTCTTC
CGTGGRNEQFF
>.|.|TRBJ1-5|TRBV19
TGTGCCAGTACTGCGGGGCAGGTTAGCAATCAGCCCCAGCATTTT
CASTAGQVSNQPQHF
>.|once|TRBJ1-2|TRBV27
TGTGCCAGCCGGGAAGGGTCCTACGGCTACACCTTC
CASREGSYGYTF
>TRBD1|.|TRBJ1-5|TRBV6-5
TGTGCCAGCAGTCCCCAGGGGGCGAATCAGCCCCAGCATTTT
CASSPQGANQPQHF
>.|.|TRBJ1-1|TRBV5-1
TGCGCCAGCAGCTTACAGGGTCGTGGGACTGAAGCTTTCTTT
CASSLQGRGTEAFF
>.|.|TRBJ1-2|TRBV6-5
TGTGCCAGCAGTTACCTGGGGGCGGCTGGCTACACCTTC
CASSYLGAAGYTF
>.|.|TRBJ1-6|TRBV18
TGTGCCAGCTCACCAGGGCAGGGAGGAAGTTCACCCCTCCACTTT
CASSPGQGGSSPLHF
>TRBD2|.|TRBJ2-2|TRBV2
TGTGCCAGCAGTGAAATCGGGGGGGCGGACACCGGGGAGCTGTTTTTT
CASSEIGGADTGELFF
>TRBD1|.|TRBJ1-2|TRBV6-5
TGTGCCAGCAGTTACTCGACAGGGTACGGCTACACCTTC
CASSYSTGYGYTF
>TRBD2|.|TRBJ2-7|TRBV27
TGTGCCAGCAGTTTAGGGCCTAGCGGGATCTACGAGCAGTACTTC
CASSLGPSGIYEQYF
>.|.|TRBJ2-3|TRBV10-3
TGTGCCATCAGTGAGTCCGGGTCAGATACGCAGTATTTT
CAISESGSDTQYF
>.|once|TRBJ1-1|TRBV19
TGTGCCAGTAGTCCAGGGGTGGGTACTGAAGCTTTCTTT
CASSPGVGTEAFF
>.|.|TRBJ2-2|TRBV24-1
TGTGCCACCAGTAAAGCAGGACTCCCACTATTGGGGGAGCTGTTTTTT
CATSKAGLPLLGELFF
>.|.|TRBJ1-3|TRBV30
TGTGCCTGGAGTGTAGGGGTTCACTCTGGAAACACCATATATTTT
CAWSVGVHSGNTIYF
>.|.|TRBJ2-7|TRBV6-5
TGTGCCAGCAGTTACTCAATGGCAGGGCCAGGCTACGAGCAGTACTTC
CASSYSMAGPGYEQYF
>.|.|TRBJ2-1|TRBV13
TGTGCCAGCAGCTTAGTCGCCCGGAGGAATGAGCAGTTCTTC
CASSLVARRNEQFF
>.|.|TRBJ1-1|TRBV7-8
TGTGCCAGCAGCTTACGGGGGGGTACTGAAGCTTTCTTT
CASSLRGGTEAFF
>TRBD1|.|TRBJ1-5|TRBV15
TGTGCCACCAGCAGAGGTGGACAGGGGGTGGGTCAGCCCCAGCATTTT
CATSRGGQGVGQPQHF
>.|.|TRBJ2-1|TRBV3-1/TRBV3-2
TGTGCCAGCAGCCAAGAAGGACAGAGCTCCTACAATGAGCAGTTCTTC
CASSQEGQSSYNEQFF
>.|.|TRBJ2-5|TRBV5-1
TGCGCCAGCAGCTTAACAGGGTGGGGGGAGACCCAGTACTTC
CASSLTGWGETQYF
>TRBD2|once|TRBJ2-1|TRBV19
TGTGCCAGTAGGCCTACGGTTCCTAGCGGGGGCGCCAGCTCCTACAATGAGCAGTTCTTC
CASRPTVPSGGASSYNEQFF